The rows below give T cell receptor beta chains drawn from one sample of a study of T cells in Graves' hyperthyroidism and ophthalmopathy. One entry per CDR3 protein results from TCRdb running MiXCR on the multiplex PCR reads. The sample holds approximately 530,000 distinct CDR3 sequences, 15% to 20% seen once. What was sequenced was blood. Receptors originate from a man aged 35 to 55 with Graves' ophthalmopathy. CDR3s include the opening cysteine and the closing phenylalanine or tryptophan. The order of the fields is D gene, J gene, V gene, clone size, CDR3 DNA, CDR3 protein. A D gene is named only where the DNA matches it firmly. Part of the rows lack a size; the others show once, few, many or a class for expanded clones.

TRBD1 | TRBJ1-2 | TRBV28 | once | TGTGCCAGCAGGGGACAGGGGGCGACTAACTATGGCTACACCTTC | CASRGQGATNYGYTF
TRBD2 | TRBJ2-1 | TRBV11-3 | - | TGTGCCAGCAGCTTAGGAAGGACTAGCGGGAGAGGGCATGAGCAGTTCTTC | CASSLGRTSGRGHEQFF
- | TRBJ2-4 | TRBV11-2 | few | TGTGCCAGCAGCCCGTACGGAACCAAAAACATTCAGTACTTC | CASSPYGTKNIQYF
TRBD1 | TRBJ1-6 | TRBV7-2 | - | TGTGCCAGCAAAGGGGGCCGGGTGGCACCCCTCCACTTT | CASKGGRVAPLHF
TRBD2 | TRBJ2-7 | TRBV5-1 | many | TGCGCCAGCAGCCTCAGCGGGGTAAGCTCCTACGAGCAGTACTTC | CASSLSGVSSYEQYF
- | TRBJ2-3 | TRBV6-5 | - | TGTGCCAGCAGTTACGAACACCGCACAGATACGCAGTATTTT | CASSYEHRTDTQYF
- | TRBJ2-6 | TRBV6-1 | - | TGTGCCAGCAGCCGGAAGAGTGGGGCCAACGTCCTGACTTTC | CASSRKSGANVLTF
- | TRBJ2-5 | TRBV7-6 | - | TGTGCCAGCAGCCTTACTACTCAGCGCCAAGAGACCCAGTACTTC | CASSLTTQRQETQYF
- | TRBJ1-2 | TRBV20-1 | many | TGCAGTGCTAATGGCTACACCTTC | CSANGYTF
TRBD1 | TRBJ1-1 | TRBV6-4 | - | TGTGCCAGCCGTTCGACGGACAGGGGTACTGAAGCTTTCTTT | CASRSTDRGTEAFF
TRBD2 | TRBJ2-2 | TRBV5-1 | few | TGCGCCAGCGGGCGGACTAGCGTTGCCGGGGAGCTGTTTTTT | CASGRTSVAGELFF